This TCR beta chain was sequenced during a study of shared clonotypes between healthy human individuals. Looking at the study overall: Used for every donor were three CD4 naive, three CD4 memory, two CD8 naive and one CD8 memory plate.

The data were produced by immunoSEQ multiplex PCR, yet TCRdb's version contains in-frame clones alone and is incomplete. Of about 2.4 million clones in the sample, just over 90% were seen once. Caucasian adults living in Nashville, Tennessee, provided all samples. This CDR3 has 15 residues. Trimming shortened V by 2 bases and J by 6 bases, and 15 bases separated the two germline ends. Germline assignment: CDR1 SGHTA and CDR2 FQGNSA. General study findings and limits: Relative to clonotypes present in all four donors, those not shared had lower generation probabilities. Blood was the only sampled material, and tissue repertoires likely differ.

As concerns this clone: Its antigen is unknown.

The TCR comes from a man aged 18 to 29 in good health. The genes are TRBV7-2 and TRBJ2-3; perhaps D is TRBD1 or TRBD2 (5 bases each). The sample was naive CD4+ T cells sorted from blood. Subset meaning: CD45RA+ positively selected. DNA of the CDR3: TGTGCCAGCAGCTTAATTGGGACCGGGGCCGATACGCAGTATTTT. Translation: CASSLIGTGADTQYF. Full variable domain (missing parts from reference TRBV7-2 and TRBJ2-3): GAGVSQSPSNKVTEKGKDVELRCDPISGHTALYWYRQSLGQGLEFLIYFQGNSAPDKSGLPSDRFSAERTGGSVSTLTIQRTQQEDSAVYLCASSLIGTGADTQYFGPGTRLTVL.